These 13 T cell receptor beta chains originate from one sample sequenced in a study of CD8 T cells in Susac syndrome. An amount of RNA that ranged from 0.5 to 1 ug was reverse transcribed with random hexamers. Using its own MiXCR run on the immunoSEQ multiplex PCR reads, TCRdb lists one record per CDR3 protein. The profile shows more than 95,000 distinct CDR3 sequences, 85% to 95% of them singletons. What was sequenced was CD8+ T cells from PBMCs. Source of these receptors: a human donor with multiple sclerosis.

J is TRBJ1-4 and V is TRBV7-3; no definite D call. This CDR3 contains 15 residues. In germline, CDR1 is SGHTA, CDR2 FQGTGA. The germline V and J ends were trimmed by 1 base and 8 bases, with 14 bases remaining between them. The CDR3 DNA is TGTGCCAGCAGCTTAAACCCGGGAGGGAAAGAAAAACTGTTTTTT. It specifies CASSLNPGGKEKLFF.

The genes are TRBV27 and TRBJ1-2, with D unresolved. Trimming pared 0 bases from V and 8 bases from J, leaving 10 bases between. Germline-derived CDR1 and CDR2 are MNHEY and SMNVEV (reference sequence). This CDR3 spans 13 amino acids. In DNA, the CDR3 is TGTGCCAGCAGTTTATCGGGCAGCGGCGGCTACACCTTC. It encodes CASSLSGSGGYTF.

The rearrangement uses TRBV24-1 and TRBJ2-5; TRBD1 is a possible D gene (7 bases). V lost 3 bases and J 2 bases, leaving 12 bases between the germline ends. This CDR3 has 15 residues. Germline V gene data show CDR1 as KGHDR and CDR2 as SFDVKD. CDR3 in amino acids: CATSDRRDRQETQYF. In DNA, the CDR3 is TGTGCCACCAGTGATAGGCGGGACAGACAAGAGACCCAGTACTTC.

The chain combines TRBV9 with TRBJ2-1; D is undetermined. Germline values: CDR1 SGDLS, CDR2 YYNGEE. Trimming left V 0 bases short and J 4 bases short, with 5 bases between. The CDR3 totals 13 residues. As DNA, the CDR3 is TGTGCCAGCAGCGTAGTCGAGTACAATGAGCAGTTCTTC. Translated, it gives CASSVVEYNEQFF.

This chain uses TRBV5-1 with TRBJ2-2; possibly TRBD2 for D (5 bases). The V end lost 4 bases, the J end lost 0 bases, and 16 bases lay between the germline ends. Germline V CDR1 and CDR2: SGHRS, YFSETQ. The CDR3 runs to 17 residues. The CDR3 here is CASSHIGVLANTGELFF. The CDR3 bases are TGCGCCAGCAGCCATATCGGGGTACTGGCGAACACCGGGGAGCTGTTTTTT.

J is TRBJ1-2 and V is TRBV6-1; D is unclear. This CDR3 is built from 15 residues. V gave up 2 bases and J gave up 0 bases, with 10 bases separating them. The germline V gene has CDR1 MNHNS and CDR2 SASEGT. The CDR3 nucleotides are TGTGCCAGCAGTGAAACCCAGCCGGCTAACTATGGCTACACCTTC. Protein sequence: CASSETQPANYGYTF.

V and J are TRBV28 and TRBJ2-4; 7 bases map to TRBD1. CDR1 is MDHEN, CDR2 SYDVKM, per germline. J lost 1 base, V lost 7 bases, and 10 bases had no gene match. This CDR3 is built from 16 residues. CDR3 in amino acids: CASTRRGRGAKNIQYF. The CDR3 bases are TGTGCCAGCACGCGACGAGGCAGGGGGGCCAAAAACATTCAGTACTTC. Complete variable domain (other parts from reference TRBV28 and TRBJ2-4): DVKVTQSSRYLVKRTGEKVFLECVQDMDHENMFWYRQDPGLGLRLIYFSYDVKMKEKGDIPEGYSVSREKKERFSLILESASTNQTSMYLCASTRRGRGAKNIQYFGAGTRLSVL.

V usage is TRBV7-9 and J usage is TRBJ2-3; D not resolved. The CDR3 extends over 13 amino acids. The ends were cut back, 4 bases at V and 6 bases at J, with 11 bases in the middle. Germline V gives CDR1 SEHNR, CDR2 FQNEAQ (reference sequence). In nucleotides, the CDR3 is TGTGCCAGCAGCTCCGGGTTTCTCGATACGCAGTATTTT. Amino acid sequence: CASSSGFLDTQYF.

The J gene is TRBJ1-5, the V gene TRBV30; TRBD1 matches at 7 bases. V trimming: 7 bases; J trimming: 0 bases; junction bases outside the gene matches: 9. The CDR3 has 15 amino acids. CDR1 is GTSNPN and CDR2 is SVGIG in the germline V gene (reference sequence). The CDR3 nucleotides are TGTGCCTTATCAGACAGGGACCATAGCAATCAGCCCCAGCATTTT. Protein product: CALSDRDHSNQPQHF.

This chain uses TRBV12-3 or TRBV12-4 with TRBJ1-5, with 9 nucleotides matching TRBD1. The CDR3 extends over 15 amino acids. With 6 bases clipped from V and 2 bases from J, the junction kept 5 bases outside the gene matches. The CDR3 protein is CASRGRDRGNQPQHF. CDR3 coding DNA: TGTGCCAGCAGGGGGCGGGACAGGGGCAATCAGCCCCAGCATTTT.

The rearrangement uses TRBV10-2 and TRBJ1-1; a possible D gene is TRBD1 (5 bases). Looked up from germline, CDR1 is WSHSY and CDR2 is SAAADI. This CDR3 has 14 residues. V was shortened by 6 bases and J by 4 bases, with 15 bases between the two germline ends. The CDR3 reads CASRDGTGITEAFF. The CDR3 DNA sequence: TGCGCCAGCAGGGATGGGACTGGAATCACTGAAGCTTTCTTT.

This chain uses TRBV7-4 with TRBJ2-3; D not resolved. The germline CDR1 and CDR2 sequences are SGHVT and SQSDAQ. Trimming removed 8 bases at V and 2 bases at J, with 14 bases between. The CDR3 runs 14 residues. The DNA of the CDR3 is TGTGCCAGCGATATAGGCGGAACCACAGATACGCAGTATTTT. It translates to CASDIGGTTDTQYF.

The genes are TRBV28 and TRBJ2-4; 12 bases fit TRBD2. Germline values: CDR1 MDHEN, CDR2 SYDVKM. Unmatched junction bases numbered 3, after V lost 4 bases and J lost 2 bases. The CDR3 covers 16 residues. CDR3 sequence: CASSWTSGTSKNIQYF. For the CDR3, the DNA is TGTGCCAGCAGTTGGACTAGCGGGACATCCAAAAACATTCAGTACTTC.